This T cell receptor beta chain was recorded in a study of blood T cells in healthy people across ages (dated by TCRdb to about 2015). The study in broad terms: Template switching captured roughly one uniquely barcoded TCR beta cDNA molecule per two T cells in model experiments. The study measured age-related changes in TCR beta repertoire diversity using deep sequencing normalized with unique cDNA molecular identifiers. The donors were split into four age groups: young (average about 16 years), middle-aged (about 40), aged (about 56) and long-lived (approximately 80). The study analyzed two additional independent replicas of 1 million unique cDNA reads from the same blood draw for two donors, one aged 18 to 29 and one aged 80 or older. What the work shows at the level of the full study, not this receptor alone: A strong correlation was found between observed TCR beta diversity and the percentage of naive T cells measured by flow cytometry. Since profiling was done on bulk unsorted PBMCs, naive and antigen-experienced compartments could not be conclusively compared. Compared with the aged group, the long-lived group had more naive CD4+ T cells, fewer expanded clones and increased TCR diversity, a pattern suggesting age selection. Estimates of total diversity from one million sequenced T cells were regarded as lower bounds and underestimates. As age increased, observed TCR beta diversity per million T cells dropped in a roughly linear way, and a significant reduction was already evident by age 40. Because donor CMV infection status was unknown, age-related changes in expanded clonotypes were potentially confounded.

The roughly 39 donors, aged about 6 to 95 years, were systemically healthy Caucasian individuals from Russia. Each donor gave ten milliliters of peripheral blood, collected into EDTA-treated Vacutainer tubes. Ficoll-Paque density-gradient centrifugation was used to isolate PBMCs, with at least 6.5 million per sample. Trizol reagent was used to extract total RNA from PBMCs, with at least 6 micrograms per sample. The percentages of naive CD45RAhigh/CD27high T cells were determined by flow cytometry on a PBMC aliquot from every donor. The library was obtained by 5' RACE. The run used an Illumina HiSeq 2500. A second PCR of about 7 to 12 cycles was performed with a sample-barcoded 5' primer and a J-beta primer mix. A template-switch 5' adaptor carrying 12 random nucleotides introduced a unique molecular identifier onto each TCR beta cDNA molecule. Each sample yielded at least 3 million CDR3-containing paired-end reads. First-strand cDNA was synthesized from all RNA with the Mint cDNA synthesis kit, primed by a TRBC-specific oligonucleotide. After uracil-DNA glycosylase treatment, a first 18-cycle PCR used universal primers M1SS and BC2_uni_R on all cDNA. The published analysis was carried out like this. Each sample was normalized by randomly selecting 1 million high-quality reads, each carrying a distinct molecular identifier. Instead of being binned into consensus sequences, reads with shared molecular identifiers were discarded. MiTCR, set to a Q25 quality threshold and the strictest error-elimination algorithm, was used for CDR3 identification, clonotype clustering and error correction. A nonparametric unseen species model with Euler transformation was used to estimate lower-bound total TCR beta diversity. The public reads were reanalyzed by TCRdb: fastp trimming at Q25, MiXCR alignment, in-frame beta chains only. CDR3 protein sequences are deduplicated, and each keeps its most common genes and DNA. None of the V and J calls come from the authors' own analysis; TCRdb made them. For this sample the table gives some 760,000 distinct CDR3 sequences, of which 20% to 30% were detected only once. Around 9.2% of the sample goes to the ten largest clones.

To note about this clonotype: Its cognate antigen has yet to be identified. Compared with germline, one end of the junction differs, possibly owing to a read error.

Its CDR3 holds 13 amino acids, cysteine through phenylalanine. Only the CDR3 DNA is retained, 39 bases long and in frame from the first base. CDR1 and CDR2, looked up from the germline V gene (reference sequence), are SEHNR and FQNEAQ. These records were also assigned to another study, of T cells of mothers and their children. As that second paper reports: Donors were nine systemically healthy Caucasian individuals: three mothers and their six children. cDNA synthesis consumed the entire amount of extracted RNA, loaded at around 1.5 ug RNA in each 15 ul reaction. In the second PCR, the M1S primer added sample barcodes and 2-4 random nucleotides. Over 8 million TCR beta CDR3 reads came from each mother, compared with some 3 million reads from each child. In both related and unrelated pairs, thymic selection shapes the output of TCR recombination in a similar way, with inherited differences having only a minor effect. Normalized repertoire overlap was always found to be slightly, but never significantly, higher in related mother-child pairs than in unrelated mother-child pairs. Persistent microchimeric T cell clones were not detected, at a sensitivity of approximately 98 clones per million clonotypes. In the study, deep NGS was used to compare the TCR beta repertoires of mothers and children, and features distinguishing related mother-child pairs from unrelated individuals were sought. Mothers averaged about 40 +/- 4 years of age and children averaged about 10 +/- 4 years. After adapter ligation was performed with NEBNext reagents, the libraries were sequenced on an Illumina HiSeq 2000 with 100+100 nt paired-end reads. To prevent cross-contamination, the mother and child libraries were prepared one month apart and sequenced in separate runs. Each donor had between 500,000 and 2,000,000 distinct TCR beta clonotypes identified. Naive TCR beta clonotypes were estimated from low-frequency clonotypes matched to each donor's FACS-determined naive share, without sorting.

The chain is made from TRBV7-9 and TRBJ1-4, with the D gene not confidently named. Input material: blood. The receptor was isolated from a boy younger than 18 in good health. The DNA sequence is given as TGTGCCAGCAGCTTATCAACTAATGAAAGACTGTTTTTT. Its protein reads: CASSLSTNERLFF. The full variable domain, completed from the reference TRBV7-9 and TRBJ1-4 proteins outside the CDR3, reads DTGVSQNPRHKITKRGQNVTFRCDPISEHNRLYWYRQTLGQGPEFLTYFQNEAQLEKSRLLSDRFSAERPKGSFSTLEIQRTEQGDSAMYLCASSLSTNERLFFGSGTQLSVL.